This T cell receptor (beta chain) was identified during a study of low-dose radiotherapy and immunotherapy resistance in tumors. About the research overall: For Cohort 1, fractions of 0.5 Gy were given every 2 weeks, reaching 6.5 Gy overall. Each patient was administered nivolumab intravenously at 240 mg, which was a flat dose, every two weeks, along with intravenous ipilimumab at 1 mg/kg every six weeks. Every two weeks, cyclophosphamide 200 mg/m2 was infused one day before radiation plus immunotherapy. For four cycles from cycle 1 day 1, patients took 300 mg oral aspirin daily.

This clonotype occurred many times. Priming of first-strand cDNA relied on TRAV- and TRBV-specific primers (covering alpha and beta chains). TCR amplification ran approximately 22 PCR cycles using constant-region and V-primer adapter primers. Using its own MiXCR run on the reads, TCRdb lists one record per CDR3 protein. In the table there are around 83,000 distinct CDR3 sequences, approximately 20% of which are singletons. As for time point: before trial treatment. This CDR3 comprises 13 residues. V was pared by 7 bases and J by 7 bases, with 16 bases between. The TCR was taken from a male donor with prostate cancer. Source: PBMCs, taken before treatment. J is TRBJ1-2 and V is TRBV12-3 or TRBV12-4, with D possibly TRBD1 on 5 matching bases. CDR3 region: CASTPRLGGGYTF. CDR3 DNA: TGTGCCAGCACCCCTCGGTTGGGGGGTGGCTACACCTTC.